This TCR beta chain was profiled in a study of T-cell reconstitution after alpha-beta-depleted transplantation in children. General observations from the study: Newly produced T cells mostly accounted for T-cell counts and diversity one year post-transplant.

With respect to this clonotype: Its antigen remains unidentified.

CDR3 length: 15 residues. The germline CDR1 and CDR2 sequences are MDHEN and SYDVKM. V gave up 6 bases and J gave up 3 bases; unmatched junction bases: 8. Unique molecular identifiers featured in how the TCRbeta library was prepared. Each CDR3 protein gets one entry after TCRdb re-called the PCR reads with MiXCR. This table holds 200,000 to 300,000 distinct CDR3 sequences, more than 20% found once. This TCR was sampled from a female patient aged 2-15 years who had a stem cell transplant for congenital amegakaryocytic thrombocytopenia, so the T cells may come from the graft donor. The genes are TRBV28 and TRBJ1-1, with 9 bases fitting TRBD1. The sequences come from PBMCs, mostly from graft donor cells, collected 360 days after TCRalphabeta/CD19-depleted stem cell transplant. The CDR3, as DNA: TGTGCCAGCAGCCCAGACAGGGGGTACGACACTGAAGCTTTCTTT. Translation gives CASSPDRGYDTEAFF.